Listed below are T cell receptor beta chains from one sample, sequenced in a study of cytomegalovirus exposure and HLA in healthy donors. Generated by immunoSEQ multiplex PCR, the TCRdb table keeps only in-frame clones and is missing some. Of about 200,000 clones detected, 75% to 90% appear once; the ten largest clones hold more than 0.25%. The specimen sequenced was PBMCs. The receptors were gathered from a woman aged 25 to 39 in good health and CMV-seronegative. Each CDR3 is given without its conserved first and last residue. The order of the fields is V gene, CDR3 protein.

v_call: TRBV25-1
cdr3_aa: ASSGGQGNEKLF

v_call: TRBV10-3
cdr3_aa: AISGTGNTGELF

v_call: TRBV2
cdr3_aa: ASSSSIARETQY

v_call: TRBV19
cdr3_aa: ASSIIDGNQPQH

v_call: TRBV6-1
cdr3_aa: ASGRGIDEQY

v_call: TRBV28
cdr3_aa: ASSDPGPRGSYEQY

v_call: TRBV5-1
cdr3_aa: ASSYLAGENNEQF

v_call: TRBV6-1
cdr3_aa: ASRRDYSTGELF

v_call: TRBV5-1
cdr3_aa: ASSLGSSGVGDEQF

v_call: TRBV19
cdr3_aa: ASTAQTSKGNQPQH

v_call: TRBV11-2
cdr3_aa: ASSLVSGWTDTQY

v_call: TRBV27
cdr3_aa: ASSLSAGVGNEQF

v_call: TRBV25-1
cdr3_aa: ASSETGNYGYT

v_call: TRBV19
cdr3_aa: ASSIDLPGELF

v_call: TRBV28
cdr3_aa: ASSPRTGNYGYT

v_call: TRBV13
cdr3_aa: ASSVGQVDYGYT

v_call: TRBV6-1
cdr3_aa: ASSEVAGPTDTQY

v_call: TRBV10-3
cdr3_aa: AISGQGADTQY

v_call: TRBV6-1
cdr3_aa: ASTRDPDTYTEAF

v_call: TRBV11-2
cdr3_aa: ASSLDGGNQPQH

v_call: TRBV6-5
cdr3_aa: ASSYGADVTQETQY

v_call: TRBV10-3
cdr3_aa: AISRQGNGNTIY

v_call: TRBV4-2
cdr3_aa: ASSQDRGIYNEQF

v_call: TRBV10-1
cdr3_aa: ASSPGLSYEQY

v_call: TRBV28
cdr3_aa: ASSPGGGRRNEQF

v_call: TRBV28
cdr3_aa: ASTFRNTEAF

v_call: TRBV5-6
cdr3_aa: ASRVQGHYGYT

v_call: TRBV10-3
cdr3_aa: AISESSRYGYT

v_call: TRBV10-3
cdr3_aa: AISSTQLWALAGNEQF

v_call: TRBV4-1
cdr3_aa: ASSQAGYGLNEQF

v_call: TRBV6-1
cdr3_aa: ASTNAYEQY

v_call: TRBV5-1
cdr3_aa: ASSLVEGGPGDTQY

v_call: TRBV6-5
cdr3_aa: ASSSDRASTDTQY

v_call: TRBV6-5
cdr3_aa: ASRRWETQY

v_call: TRBV7-2
cdr3_aa: ASSLRTGNTGELF

v_call: TRBV11-3
cdr3_aa: ASSLQGGQVHNEQF

v_call: TRBV27
cdr3_aa: ASSRTSGRNNEQF

v_call: TRBV19
cdr3_aa: ASSRTGLSSYNEQF

v_call: TRBV5-1
cdr3_aa: ASSPGTAQETQY

v_call: TRBV10-2
cdr3_aa: ASSADRQETQY

v_call: TRBV27
cdr3_aa: ASSPQPHPGLAGASGANVLT

v_call: TRBV21-1
cdr3_aa: ASSTYSTGSYEQY

v_call: TRBV2
cdr3_aa: ASSARGYYGYT

v_call: TRBV7-2
cdr3_aa: ASSLAAGTYNEQF

v_call: TRBV30
cdr3_aa: AWSFSTSDQETQY

v_call: TRBV28
cdr3_aa: ASSFQLAGGADTQY

v_call: TRBV2
cdr3_aa: ASQILEGPGELF

v_call: TRBV9
cdr3_aa: ASSVDFGGGADTQY

v_call: TRBV27
cdr3_aa: ASSSRGAGANVLT